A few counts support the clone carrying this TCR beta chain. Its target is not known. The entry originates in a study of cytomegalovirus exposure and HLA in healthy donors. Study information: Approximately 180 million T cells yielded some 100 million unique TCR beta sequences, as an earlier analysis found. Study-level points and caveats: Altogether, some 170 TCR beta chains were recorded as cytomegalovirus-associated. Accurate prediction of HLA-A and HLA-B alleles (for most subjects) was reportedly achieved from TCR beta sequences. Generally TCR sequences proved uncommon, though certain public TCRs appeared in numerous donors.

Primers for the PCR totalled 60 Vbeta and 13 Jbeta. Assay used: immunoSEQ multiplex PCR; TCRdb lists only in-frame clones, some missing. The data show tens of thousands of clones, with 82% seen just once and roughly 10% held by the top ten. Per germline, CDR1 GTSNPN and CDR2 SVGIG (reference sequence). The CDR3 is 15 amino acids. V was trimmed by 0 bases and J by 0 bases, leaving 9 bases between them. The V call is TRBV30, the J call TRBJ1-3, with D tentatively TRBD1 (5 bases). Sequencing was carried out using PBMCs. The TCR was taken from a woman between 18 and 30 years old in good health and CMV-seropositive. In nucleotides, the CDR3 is TGTGCCTGGAGTGTGGGGCGGAACTCTGGAAACACCATATATTTT. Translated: CAWSVGRNSGNTIYF.